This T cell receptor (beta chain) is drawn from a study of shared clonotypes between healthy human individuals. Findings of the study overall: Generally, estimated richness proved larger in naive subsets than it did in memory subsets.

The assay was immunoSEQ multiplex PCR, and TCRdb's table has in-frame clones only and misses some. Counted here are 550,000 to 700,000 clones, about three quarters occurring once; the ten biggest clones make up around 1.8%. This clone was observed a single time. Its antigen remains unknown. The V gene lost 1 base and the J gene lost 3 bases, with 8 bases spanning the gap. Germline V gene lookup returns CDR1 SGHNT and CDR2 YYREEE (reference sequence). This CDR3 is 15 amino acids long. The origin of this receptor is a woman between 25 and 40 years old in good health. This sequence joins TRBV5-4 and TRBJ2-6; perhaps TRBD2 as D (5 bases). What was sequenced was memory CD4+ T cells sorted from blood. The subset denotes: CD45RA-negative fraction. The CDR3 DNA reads TGTGCCAGCAGCTTGATGGGGAGTGGGGCCAACGTCCTGACTTTC. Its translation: CASSLMGSGANVLTF.